This T cell receptor (beta chain) emerged from a study of T cell repertoires in cytomegalovirus infection. The V gene's germline CDR1 is MDHEN and CDR2 SYDVKM. This CDR3 region has 14 residues. TCRdb re-called the reads with MiXCR, one entry per CDR3 protein. The sample consists of 100,000 to 150,000 distinct CDR3 sequences, approximately 30% of them appearing once. Notes on this clonotype: Its antigen is as yet unknown. One junction end disagrees with the germline gene, perhaps due to a read error.

The sequence was collected from a human donor in good health (CMV status not recorded). Some clones in this sample may be carry-over from other donors' samples. The V gene is TRBV28, the J gene TRBJ1-5, with unresolved D. The sample consisted of CD8+ T cells from cultured PBMCs, taken from culture after CMV antigen stimulation. The CDR3 bases are TGTGCCAACAGTACCGTGGAGGGCGGACAGCCCCAGCATTTT. It specifies CANSTVEGGQPQHF.